The clone carrying this TCR beta chain was seen once. The CDR3 runs 17 residues. J was trimmed by 3 bases and V by 4 bases; bases with no gene match: 10. Germline CDR1 reads LNHDA; CDR2 reads SQIVND (reference sequence). The data were taken from a study of cytomegalovirus exposure and HLA in healthy donors. Both 60 Vbeta primers and 13 Jbeta primers went into the PCR. Using immunoSEQ multiplex PCR, the repertoire was profiled, and TCRdb retains in-frame clones only, with some absent. The table has about 89,000 clones, 76% seen once. The sequence was collected from a male donor in good health and CMV-seronegative. This chain uses TRBV19 with TRBJ1-2; 11 bases line up with TRBD1. Sequencing was carried out using PBMCs. For the CDR3, the DNA is TGTGCCAGTAGTACCGAATTTCCGGGACAGGGGGACTATGGCTACACCTTC. It is translated as CASSTEFPGQGDYGYTF.